This T cell receptor beta chain originates from a study of T cell responses to AZD1222 COVID-19 vaccine (dated by TCRdb to the early 2020s). With respect to the entire study: AZD1222 recipients given second doses at about 4 weeks or at about 12 weeks were pooled, since spike-specific TCR depth and breadth were not found to differ between the two schedules. A total of more than 230 trial participants underwent TCR sequencing, of whom some 210 received two doses of AZD1222 and roughly 25 received two doses of the MenACWY control vaccine. Trial participants were enrolled into age subgroups of 18-55, 56-69 and 70-plus years, which contained 148, 28 and 57 TCR-sequenced participants, respectively.

The investigation overall reported the following: Conclusions about previously exposed vaccinees are limited because only six or seven AZD1222 recipients were SARS-CoV-2 seropositive at baseline. Participants were mostly white British and included more females than males, and it was suggested by the authors that clonal diversity may have been underestimated. Because no day 14 peak-response samples were available, the repertoires could be characterized only after the peak T cell response. Reportedly, close to half of the unique spike-specific TCRs recognized epitopes lying outside the regions that are mutated in the B.1.351 and B.1.1.7 variants. The whole spike protein was spanned by vaccine-associated CD4 TCRs, and dominant responses were seen in regions 160-218 and 743-854. After two AZD1222 doses, spike-specific TCR breadth and depth were significantly higher than at day 0 and than in MenACWY recipients. In the small 56-69-year group, the increase in depth fell short of significance, most likely because of low power.

The CDR3 regions of human TCRbeta chains were analyzed by immunosequencing. Per the authors' processing: Repertoire TCRs were checked for matches against a reference library of SARS-CoV-2-specific TCRs that had been generated using the MIRA antigen-specificity platform. Breadth meant the fraction of unique TCRs that were SARS-CoV-2-associated, whereas depth meant the fraction of total T cells that were SARS-CoV-2-associated. Using the MIRA data, every spike-specific TCR was mapped to the spike region that the TCR reacted to and assigned to either a CD4 or a CD8 class. Log10-transformed breadth and depth values were compared by one-way ANOVA with Sidak's multiple comparisons tests. Sourced from immuneACCESS, this table was stored by TCRdb with only in-frame sequences that have V and J called. A share of the clones is absent; for the studies checked, an unresolved V gene accounts for under half, and the remainder has no known explanation. Clonal size and the V and J genes are those of that table, whereas D and trimming came from the DNA. In all, the sample holds 54,000 or so clones, and roughly 85% of those were seen once. The ten largest clones add up to less than 5% of the sample.

This clone appeared once. The target of this receptor is not known. Within one base of it there is no much larger clone, and no base qualities were kept. V loses 6 bases of germline sequence and J loses 0 bases, and the interval between the two ends is 15 bases. Reading the germline V gene gives CDR1 SGHRS and CDR2 YFSETQ. The CDR3 has 15 amino acids, counting the end cysteine and phenylalanine. Left in the record is the CDR3 DNA by itself, 45 bases read in frame from the first base. The time point label, read with the paper, signifies: baseline before first vaccination. Vaccinee samples were obtained from the UK trials COV001 and COV002, which included a single-blind randomized controlled phase 2/3 trial of AZD1222 (ChAdOx1 nCoV-19) in healthy adults. Trial participant PBMC samples were collected at day 0 and day 28 after the second dose for TCRbeta chain sequencing.

Rearrangement joined TRBV5-1 to TRBJ1-1; the D gene assignment is ambiguous. Sequenced here: peripheral blood, sampled on day 0 of AZD1222 vaccination. The receptor comes from an adult in good health. Here is the DNA: TGCGCCAGCAACTCACTGGACCCCATGAACACTGAAGCTTTCTTT. It translates as CASNSLDPMNTEAFF. Outside the CDR3, residues come from the reference TRBV5-1 and TRBJ1-1 proteins, so the full variable domain is: KAGVTQTPRYLIKTRGQQVTLSCSPISGHRSVSWYQQTPGQGLQFLFEYFSETQRNKGNFPGRFSGRQFSNSRSEMNVSTLELGDSALYLCASNSLDPMNTEAFFGQGTRLTVV.